Listed below are T cell receptor beta chains from one sample, sequenced in a study of blood T cell repertoires in COVID-19. Data came from immunoSEQ multiplex PCR; TCRdb stores just in-frame clones and leaves some out. The sample shows some 180,000 clones, 90% of them seen only once. The sequenced sample consisted of peripheral blood. The receptors were gathered from a man between 50 and 59 years old with acute or convalescent COVID-19. Each CDR3 is given with its conserved first and last residue. The D gene is left open where the match is weak. Clone size is shown for a subset of rows, as once, few, many or a class of expanded clone.

v_gene,j_gene,abundance,d_gene,CDR3nt,CDR3aa
TRBV7-9,TRBJ2-7,NA,NA,TGTGCCAGCAGCTCACCCCAGGGAACCTCCTACGAGCAGTACTTC,CASSSPQGTSYEQYF
TRBV5-4,TRBJ1-1,few,NA,TGTGCCAGCAGCTTGCCCAGGGAGGGCACTGAAGCTTTCTTT,CASSLPREGTEAFF
TRBV28,TRBJ1-5,NA,TRBD1,TGTGCCAGCAGTCTGACAGGGGGCGAAGATCAGCCCCAGCATTTT,CASSLTGGEDQPQHF
TRBV7-9,TRBJ2-7,NA,NA,TGTGCCAGCAGCTTACCGGTGCACGAGCAGTACTTC,CASSLPVHEQYF
TRBV3-1/TRBV3-2,TRBJ1-5,NA,TRBD1,TGTGCCAGCAGCCCGACAGGGGATCAGCCCCAGCATTTT,CASSPTGDQPQHF
TRBV14,TRBJ2-1,NA,TRBD2,TGTGCCAGCAGCCGTAGCGGGGGGGCATTGAATGAGCAGTTCTTC,CASSRSGGALNEQFF
TRBV4-2,TRBJ2-6,once,TRBD1,TGTGCCAGCAGCCAAAACATTGGAGGGGGACAGGGCTCTGGGGCCAACGTCCTGACTTTC,CASSQNIGGGQGSGANVLTF
TRBV11-3,TRBJ2-2,NA,NA,TGTGCCAGCAGATCAGGAGGGAACACCGGGGAGCTGTTTTTT,CASRSGGNTGELFF
TRBV4-3,TRBJ2-3,NA,NA,TGCGCCAGCAGCCACGGGGGTGGGACCGCAGATACGCAGTATTTT,CASSHGGGTADTQYF
TRBV9,TRBJ2-5,NA,TRBD2,TGTGCCAGCAGCGTCCTGACTAGCGGAGAGACCCAGTACTTC,CASSVLTSGETQYF
TRBV28,TRBJ1-5,NA,NA,TGTGCCAGCAGAGCGTGGAATCAGCCCCAGCATTTT,CASRAWNQPQHF
TRBV9,TRBJ2-7,NA,NA,TGTGCCAGCAGCGTAGCAGTGGGGGCGGCCTACGAGCAGTACTTC,CASSVAVGAAYEQYF
TRBV5-1,TRBJ1-6,NA,NA,TGCGCCAGCAGCTTGGAGCAGGGGCCAAATTCACCCCTCCACTTT,CASSLEQGPNSPLHF
TRBV13,TRBJ2-1,NA,TRBD2,TGTGCCAGCAGCCGAAGACTAGCGAGTACTTGGGACAATGAGCAGTTCTTC,CASSRRLASTWDNEQFF
TRBV5-6,TRBJ1-3,NA,NA,TGTGCCAGCAGCTCCCGGGGGGCTGGAAACACCATATATTTT,CASSSRGAGNTIYF
TRBV4-2,TRBJ2-2,NA,NA,TGTGCCAGCAGCCCGCAGGGGGGCGACACCGGGGAGCTGTTTTTT,CASSPQGGDTGELFF
TRBV19,TRBJ1-2,NA,NA,TGTGCCAGTAGTATAACGACAGGCCATTACTATGGCTACACCTTC,CASSITTGHYYGYTF
TRBV6-6,TRBJ1-1,few,NA,TGTGCCAGCAACGGACAGTTTCTGAACACTGAAGCTTTCTTT,CASNGQFLNTEAFF
TRBV5-1,TRBJ2-2,NA,NA,TGCGCCAGCAGCCCGGCCGCCGCAGGGTCGGGCACCGGGGAGCTGTTTTTT,CASSPAAAGSGTGELFF
TRBV4-3,TRBJ2-2,few,TRBD1,TGCGCCAGCAGCCGGGCGGGACAGGGAAGGGCCGGGGAGCTGTTTTTT,CASSRAGQGRAGELFF
TRBV11-2,TRBJ2-7,NA,TRBD2,TGTGCCAGCAGCTTTGGCATAGCGGGAAACGCGTTGGAGCAGTACTTC,CASSFGIAGNALEQYF
TRBV7-2,TRBJ2-2,NA,TRBD2,TGTGCCAGCAGCCTTATGGGGACTACCGGGACCGGGGAGCTGTTTTTT,CASSLMGTTGTGELFF
TRBV7-2,TRBJ1-4,once,NA,TGTGCCAGCAGCTTAGGATTGGTACTAGCAACTAATGAAAAACTGTTTTTT,CASSLGLVLATNEKLFF
TRBV19,TRBJ2-7,few,NA,TGTGCCAGTAGTGGACCAGGGGCTATCCTATACGAGCAGTACTTC,CASSGPGAILYEQYF
TRBV27,TRBJ2-3,NA,NA,TGTGCCAGCAGACGACAAAGCACAGATACGCAGTATTTT,CASRRQSTDTQYF
TRBV5-1,TRBJ2-1,NA,TRBD2,TGCGCCAGCAGCTTGGCCGTAACTAGCGGGAAGAATGAGCAGTTCTTC,CASSLAVTSGKNEQFF
TRBV3-1/TRBV3-2,TRBJ1-6,NA,NA,TGTGCCAGCACTTCGGGGGTCTATAATTCACCCCTCCACTTT,CASTSGVYNSPLHF